These 19 T cell receptor beta chains share one sample of origin, sequenced in a study of blood T cell repertoires in COVID-19. Sequencing was performed with immunoSEQ multiplex PCR; in TCRdb, only in-frame clones are kept and a portion is missing. Of hundreds of thousands of clones in the sample, 89% were seen once. Material for sequencing was peripheral blood. The receptor set was obtained from a man aged 55 to 70 who had recovered from COVID-19.

The CDR3 DNA follows: TGTGCCAGCCCAGTCCCCGGACTAGCGAGAAACGAGCAGTACTTC. It translates to CASPVPGLARNEQYF. The gene calls are TRBV6-5 and TRBJ2-7; 9 bases align to TRBD2. The CDR3 has 15 amino acids. Germline loops: CDR1 MNHEY, CDR2 SVGAGI. The junction had 13 bases not matched to a gene; V was cut back by 8 bases and J by 5 bases.

This sequence joins TRBV2 and TRBJ2-1, with TRBD2 identical over 12 bases. In germline, CDR1 is SNHLY, CDR2 FYNNEI. J gave up 7 bases and V 6 bases, and 4 bases lay outside the gene matches. This CDR3 region has 14 residues. The CDR3 sequence is CASRRTSGMNEQFF. CDR3 in DNA: TGTGCCAGCAGGAGGACTAGCGGGATGAATGAGCAGTTCTTC.

CDR3 in DNA: TGTGCCAGAAGCTTGGCCTTGAAAGGGGGTATTCATGGCTACACCTTC. Its protein product is CARSLALKGGIHGYTF. The chain employs TRBV5-3 and TRBJ1-2, with D possibly being TRBD1 (6 bases). TRBV5-3 is an ORF for which the function is uncertain. Trimming shortened V by 0 bases and J by 6 bases, and 18 bases separated the two germline ends. This CDR3 comprises 16 residues.

This rearrangement joins TRBV4-2 to TRBJ1-1, with D uncertain. V lost 8 bases to trimming and J lost 4 bases, with 17 bases between them. Germline CDR1 and CDR2: LGHNA and YNFKEQ. The CDR3 runs to 14 residues. The CDR3 spells CASHARSRGTEAFF. CDR3 nucleotides: TGTGCCAGCCATGCGAGGAGCCGGGGCACTGAAGCTTTCTTT.

This clone was recorded many times. Relative to the germline gene, one junction end is altered; a read error may explain this. This chain links TRBV30 with TRBJ1-1, with D possibly being TRBD1 (6 bases). CDR1 is GTSNPN, CDR2 SVGIG, per germline (reference sequence). CDR3 length: 11 residues. The CDR3 nucleotides are TGTGCCTCCCGGGACAACAATGAAGCTTTCTTT. This sequence encodes CASRDNNEAFF.

The chain links TRBV20-1 to TRBJ2-7; no clear D gene. Germline V gives CDR1 DFQATT, CDR2 SNEGSKA (reference sequence). V was cut by 3 bases and J by 0 bases, with 9 bases left in between. The CDR3 is made up of 13 amino acids. The CDR3 here is CSASLFSSYEQYF. The CDR3 DNA reads as TGCAGTGCTAGTCTTTTCTCCTCCTACGAGCAGTACTTC.

This clone occurred once. J is TRBJ1-2 and V is TRBV25-1, with TRBD1 identical over 8 bases. Germline CDR1 and CDR2: MGHDK and SYGVNS. The V gene end was trimmed by 5 bases and the J gene end by 4 bases; junction bases not matched to a gene: 3. The CDR3 sequence is 13 residues long. The CDR3 region has the DNA TGTGCCAGCAGTCGTCAGGGGGCCTATGGCTACACCTTC. It translates to CASSRQGAYGYTF.

The chain uses TRBV18 and TRBJ2-6, with D tentatively TRBD1 (6 bases). The CDR3 is made up of 18 amino acids. V lost 1 base to trimming and J lost 0 bases, with 13 bases between them. The V gene's germline CDR1 is KGHSH and CDR2 LQKENI. The DNA of the CDR3 is TGTGCCAGCTCACCACTCCCGACAGGAGCCTCTGGGGCCAACGTCCTGACTTTC. It codes for CASSPLPTGASGANVLTF.

The chain employs TRBV5-1 and TRBJ2-1, with 13 nucleotides matching TRBD2. V shed 4 bases and J 8 bases; nucleotides not matched to a gene: 9. The CDR3 is 16 residues long. Germline loops: CDR1 SGHRS, CDR2 YFSETQ. In DNA form, the CDR3 reads TGCGCCAGCAGCGGTGGACTAGCGGGAGCAGCGTATGAGCAGTTCTTC. Residues: CASSGGLAGAAYEQFF.

The J gene is TRBJ2-3, the V gene TRBV9; D uncertain. Trimming stripped 2 bases from V and 0 bases from J, with 10 bases between. The CDR3 length is 15 residues. Per the germline V gene, CDR1 is SGDLS and CDR2 is YYNGEE. DNA of the CDR3: TGTGCCAGCAGCGTGAGGCCTTCTAGCACAGATACGCAGTATTTT. Residues: CASSVRPSSTDTQYF.

The J gene is TRBJ1-2, the V gene TRBV19; TRBD1 is a possible D gene (6 bases). The V end lost 3 bases, the J end lost 0 bases, and 11 bases lay between the germline ends. Germline V gene lookup returns CDR1 LNHDA and CDR2 SQIVND (reference sequence). The CDR3 covers 15 residues. CDR3 DNA: TGTGCCAGTAGTATCGGGACACCTGCTAACTATGGCTACACCTTC. It codes for CASSIGTPANYGYTF.

The rearrangement links TRBV19 to TRBJ2-3; D may be TRBD2 (7 bases). CDR3 length: 14 residues. The V gene lost 7 bases and the J gene lost 1 base, with 12 bases spanning the gap. Germline V lookup: CDR1 LNHDA, CDR2 SQIVND (reference sequence). The CDR3 loop is CASKGGSGTDTQYF. In nucleotides, the CDR3 is TGTGCCAGTAAGGGGGGGTCCGGCACAGATACGCAGTATTTT.

The sample holds a few counts of this clone. The gene calls are TRBV9 and TRBJ1-6; possibly TRBD1 for D (5 bases). CDR3 length: 15 amino acids. CDR1 and CDR2 (germline): SGDLS, YYNGEE. Between the trimmed V and J ends, which lost 4 bases and 7 bases, there was a span of 15 bases. The CDR3 is CASSSEPGRNSPLHF. The CDR3 DNA follows: TGTGCCAGCAGCTCCGAGCCAGGGCGAAATTCACCCCTCCACTTT.

As to this clone: Distinct nucleotide sequences in the sample also encode this CDR3. The rearrangement uses TRBV5-8 and TRBJ2-5; D may be TRBD2 (5 bases). The CDR3 runs to 14 residues. Germline lookup yields CDR1 SGHTS and CDR2 YDEGEE. V was clipped by 0 bases and J by 1 base, with 7 bases between them. The CDR3 nucleotides are TGTGCCAGCAGCTTGGGGACTGCCCAAGAGACCCAGTACTTC. Translated, it gives CASSLGTAQETQYF.

The chain couples TRBV7-2 to TRBJ2-2; D possibly corresponds to TRBD1 (5 bases). Per the germline V gene, CDR1 is SGHTA and CDR2 is FQGNSA. The CDR3 is 13 amino acids. Trimming pared 5 bases from V and 5 bases from J, leaving 9 bases between. Here the CDR3 reads CASSLKGTGELFF. CDR3 nucleotides: TGTGCCAGCAGCCTTAAGGGGACCGGGGAGCTGTTTTTT.

The chain couples TRBV7-9 to TRBJ1-3; D uncertain. The germline V and J ends were trimmed by 5 bases and 4 bases, with 15 bases remaining between them. The CDR3 has 15 residues. Germline CDR1 reads SEHNR; CDR2 reads FQNEAQ (reference sequence). DNA for the CDR3: TGTGCCAGCAGCCCCCCCCGAGGGTACGGAAACACCATATATTTT. Translation gives CASSPPRGYGNTIYF.

The rearrangement joins TRBV19 to TRBJ1-6; TRBD1 aligns across 11 bases. J was trimmed by 9 bases and V by 4 bases; bases with no gene match: 8. The CDR3 contains 16 residues. CDR1 and CDR2 (germline): LNHDA, SQIVND (reference sequence). The CDR3 sequence: CASSTLPGQGGSPLHF. In nucleotides, the CDR3 is TGTGCCAGTAGTACTCTTCCGGGACAGGGGGGTTCACCCCTCCACTTT.

The gene calls are TRBV9 and TRBJ1-2; D is ambiguous. The CDR3 has 15 residues. Germline V CDR1 and CDR2: SGDLS, YYNGEE. The V gene lost 0 bases and the J gene lost 4 bases, with 13 bases spanning the gap. This CDR3 is CASSVGEGVTYGYTF. CDR3 bases: TGTGCCAGCAGCGTAGGTGAGGGAGTAACCTATGGCTACACCTTC.

The V and J genes are TRBV2 and TRBJ2-3; 10 bases are shared with TRBD2. The CDR3 spans 17 residues. Germline V lookup: CDR1 SNHLY, CDR2 FYNNEI. The junction had 9 bases not matched to a gene; V was cut back by 6 bases and J by 0 bases. This chain's CDR3 is CASRNPGLAKSTDTQYF. The DNA of the CDR3 is TGTGCCAGCAGGAATCCGGGACTAGCGAAAAGCACAGATACGCAGTATTTT.